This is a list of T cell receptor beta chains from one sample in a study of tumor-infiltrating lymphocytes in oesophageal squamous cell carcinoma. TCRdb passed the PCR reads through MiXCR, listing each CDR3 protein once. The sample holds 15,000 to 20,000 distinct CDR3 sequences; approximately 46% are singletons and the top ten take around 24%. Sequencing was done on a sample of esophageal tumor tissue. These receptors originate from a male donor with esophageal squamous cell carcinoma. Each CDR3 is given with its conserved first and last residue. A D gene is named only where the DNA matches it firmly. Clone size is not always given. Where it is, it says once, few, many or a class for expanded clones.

DNA: TGTGCCAGCTCGCCCGGGCGGTTGAACACTGAAGCTTTCTTT
CDR3: CASSPGRLNTEAFF
D: NA
length: 14
size: many
V: TRBV2
J: TRBJ1-1

DNA: TGTGCTAGCAGCCCCGGGACTAGCCGTCGGGAGCAGTACTTC
CDR3: CASSPGTSRREQYF
D: TRBD2
length: 14
size: NA
V: TRBV7-6
J: TRBJ2-7

DNA: TGTGCCAGCACCAAACTAGCGGGACCTAGCACAGATACGCAGTATTTT
CDR3: CASTKLAGPSTDTQYF
D: TRBD2
length: 16
size: NA
V: TRBV7-2
J: TRBJ2-3

DNA: TGTGCCAGCAGCTTATTAGGCTCGGCAGGGGCAAGGGAGACCCAGTACTTC
CDR3: CASSLLGSAGARETQYF
D: NA
length: 17
size: NA
V: TRBV11-2
J: TRBJ2-5

DNA: TGTGCCAGCAGTTTACAGACCAATCAGCCCCAGCATTTT
CDR3: CASSLQTNQPQHF
D: NA
length: 13
size: NA
V: TRBV28
J: TRBJ1-5

DNA: TGTGCCAGCAGCCCAATAGCGGGAAAGGGAGTTGAGCAGTTCTTC
CDR3: CASSPIAGKGVEQFF
D: TRBD2
length: 15
size: NA
V: TRBV7-2
J: TRBJ2-1

DNA: TGTGCCAGCAGCTCCCGACAGGGGAGTTCCTACAATGAGCAGTTCTTC
CDR3: CASSSRQGSSYNEQFF
D: TRBD1
length: 16
size: NA
V: TRBV7-9
J: TRBJ2-1

DNA: TGTGCCAGCAGTCCAATACTAGCGGGATCCTACAATGAGCAGTTCTTC
CDR3: CASSPILAGSYNEQFF
D: TRBD2
length: 16
size: NA
V: TRBV6-1
J: TRBJ2-1

DNA: TGTGCCAGCAGCTTATTCGGTGGCTCCCAAGAGACCCAGTACTTC
CDR3: CASSLFGGSQETQYF
D: NA
length: 15
size: NA
V: TRBV7-3
J: TRBJ2-5

DNA: TGTGCCAGCAGCCTAATACAGGGGGCTTACGAGCAGTACTTC
CDR3: CASSLIQGAYEQYF
D: TRBD1
length: 14
size: medium-sized
V: TRBV7-8
J: TRBJ2-7

DNA: TGTGCCAGCAGCTTAGGGGGGGCCGCAGATACGCAGTATTTT
CDR3: CASSLGGAADTQYF
D: NA
length: 14
size: NA
V: TRBV7-3
J: TRBJ2-3

DNA: TGTGCCAGCAGCCCTAGAACAACTAATGAAAAACTGTTTTTT
CDR3: CASSPRTTNEKLFF
D: NA
length: 14
size: NA
V: TRBV7-3
J: TRBJ1-4

DNA: TGTGCCAGCACGTTTACCACAGACCCGTCCTACGAGCAGTTCTTC
CDR3: CASTFTTDPSYEQFF
D: NA
length: 15
size: NA
V: TRBV12-3/TRBV12-4
J: TRBJ2-1

DNA: TGTGCCAGCAGTCTAGGATCGAGGTCTAGCGGGGAGACCCAGTACTTC
CDR3: CASSLGSRSSGETQYF
D: TRBD2
length: 16
size: NA
V: TRBV11-2
J: TRBJ2-5

DNA: TGTGCCAGCAGCTTCCCCAGGGGAGGCGGGAGGGCCAGGAATGAGCAGTTCTTC
CDR3: CASSFPRGGGRARNEQFF
D: TRBD2
length: 18
size: NA
V: TRBV7-8
J: TRBJ2-1

DNA: TGTGCCAGCAGCACCCGAAGCGGTTCCTACGAGCAGTACTTC
CDR3: CASSTRSGSYEQYF
D: NA
length: 14
size: NA
V: TRBV27
J: TRBJ2-7

DNA: TGTGCCAGCAGCTTAGATAGCGGGGGTGTCAATGAGCAGTTCTTC
CDR3: CASSLDSGGVNEQFF
D: TRBD2
length: 15
size: few
V: TRBV7-2
J: TRBJ2-1

DNA: TGTGCCAGCAGCTCGGACAGACTTAACTATGGCTACACCTTC
CDR3: CASSSDRLNYGYTF
D: NA
length: 14
size: NA
V: TRBV11-2
J: TRBJ1-2

DNA: TGTGCCAGCAGTCCCCAACTCAATGAGCAGTTCTTC
CDR3: CASSPQLNEQFF
D: NA
length: 12
size: large
V: TRBV28
J: TRBJ2-1

DNA: TGTGCCAGCAGCTTCGGGGCCATACAAGAGACCCAGTACTTC
CDR3: CASSFGAIQETQYF
D: NA
length: 14
size: NA
V: TRBV7-6
J: TRBJ2-5

DNA: TGTGCCAGCAGCCTAGGGACTAGCGGACGCACAGATACGCAGTATTTT
CDR3: CASSLGTSGRTDTQYF
D: TRBD2
length: 16
size: many
V: TRBV11-2
J: TRBJ2-3

DNA: TGTGCCAGCAGGATTAGCAATCAGCCCCAGCATTTT
CDR3: CASRISNQPQHF
D: NA
length: 12
size: many
V: TRBV6-1
J: TRBJ1-5

DNA: TGTGCCAGCAGCCCCTACGTGACAGATACGCAGTATTTT
CDR3: CASSPYVTDTQYF
D: NA
length: 13
size: few
V: TRBV7-3
J: TRBJ2-3

DNA: TGTGCCAGCAGTTACTCGATCCCCGGGAACGAGGGCAATGAGCAGTTCTTC
CDR3: CASSYSIPGNEGNEQFF
D: NA
length: 17
size: NA
V: TRBV6-6
J: TRBJ2-1

DNA: TGTGCCAGCAGCTTACAAGCGGGGGTTCAAGAGACCCAGTTCTTC
CDR3: CASSLQAGVQETQFF
D: TRBD2
length: 15
size: NA
V: TRBV7-2
J: TRBJ2-1

DNA: TGTGCCAGCAGCTCAAAAGCGGGAGGGAGCACAGATACGCAGTATTTT
CDR3: CASSSKAGGSTDTQYF
D: TRBD2
length: 16
size: NA
V: TRBV7-3
J: TRBJ2-3

DNA: TGTGCCAGCAGCCCAGTAGGGTCCGGGGGCGGGACCCAGTACTTC
CDR3: CASSPVGSGGGTQYF
D: NA
length: 15
size: NA
V: TRBV7-8
J: TRBJ2-5

DNA: TGTGCCAGCAGCCAAGGTCACTCCGGGGACTATGGCTACACCTTC
CDR3: CASSQGHSGDYGYTF
D: NA
length: 15
size: NA
V: TRBV4-1
J: TRBJ1-2

DNA: TGTGCCAGCAGCTTAGGCGGCACCAGCACAGATACGCAGTATTTT
CDR3: CASSLGGTSTDTQYF
D: NA
length: 15
size: NA
V: TRBV7-2
J: TRBJ2-3

DNA: TGTGCCAGCAGCTTACGGAGGGTAGGACGGGAGACCCAGTACTTC
CDR3: CASSLRRVGRETQYF
D: NA
length: 15
size: once
V: TRBV7-2
J: TRBJ2-5